This is a list of T cell receptor beta chains from one sample in a study of cytomegalovirus exposure and HLA in healthy donors. Repertoires were generated with immunoSEQ multiplex PCR, while TCRdb's copy carries only in-frame clones and drops some. Here the sample spans tens of thousands of clones, 90% to 95% being singletons. The sequenced material came from PBMCs. Receptor source: a woman in her late teens or twenties in good health and CMV-seronegative. Each CDR3 is given with its conserved first and last residue. A D gene is named only where the DNA matches it firmly. Part of the rows lack a size; the others show once, few, many or a class for expanded clones.

cdr3_aa	cdr3_nt	j_call	v_call	clone_size	d_call
CASSLVGRGGTEAFF	TGTGCCAGCAGCTTAGTAGGGCGGGGGGGGACTGAAGCTTTCTTT	TRBJ1-1	TRBV7-2	.	.
CASRRGRDEQFF	TGTGCCAGCAGAAGGGGCCGGGATGAGCAGTTCTTC	TRBJ2-1	TRBV27	.	.
CASRKNAGGSSYNEQFF	TGTGCCAGCAGAAAAAATGCCGGGGGTTCCTCCTACAATGAGCAGTTCTTC	TRBJ2-1	TRBV27	once	.
CASRPERERFYEQFF	TGTGCCAGCAGACCAGAGCGGGAGCGATTCTATGAGCAGTTCTTC	TRBJ2-1	TRBV7-2	once	TRBD2
CASSSTGGSGANVLTF	TGTGCCAGCAGCTCTACAGGGGGCTCTGGGGCCAACGTCCTGACTTTC	TRBJ2-6	TRBV4-2	few	TRBD1
CTIPRDEQFF	TGCACCATACCGAGGGATGAGCAGTTCTTC	TRBJ2-1	TRBV20-1	once	.
CASSLASGRPSGVYEQFF	TGCGCCAGCAGCTTGGCTAGCGGGAGGCCATCGGGAGTATATGAGCAGTTCTTC	TRBJ2-1	TRBV5-1	.	TRBD2
CASCPSGTMDNEQFF	TGTGCCAGCTGCCCTTCCGGGACTATGGACAATGAGCAGTTCTTC	TRBJ2-1	TRBV7-9	.	TRBD2
CASSPGTSGGALESYNEQFF	TGCGCCAGCAGCCCTGGGACTAGCGGGGGGGCCTTAGAGTCCTACAATGAGCAGTTCTTC	TRBJ2-1	TRBV4-1	.	TRBD2
CACTDWRSNQPQHF	TGTGCCTGCACCGACTGGAGAAGCAATCAGCCCCAGCATTTT	TRBJ1-5	TRBV6-6	.	.
CASSQDAPGLTDTQYF	TGCGCCAGCAGCCAAGATGCCCCAGGCCTCACAGATACGCAGTATTTT	TRBJ2-3	TRBV4-3	.	.
CASSLYNEQFF	TGTGCCAGCAGTCTCTACAATGAGCAGTTCTTC	TRBJ2-1	TRBV27	.	.
CASSQELAGVYNEQFF	TGCGCCAGCAGCCAAGAACTAGCGGGAGTTTACAATGAGCAGTTCTTC	TRBJ2-1	TRBV4-3	many	TRBD2
CASSLGQLVLNTEAFF	TGTGCCAGCAGCCTGGGACAGCTAGTTTTGAACACTGAAGCTTTCTTT	TRBJ1-1	TRBV7-2	.	TRBD1
CASSLQVTNSPLHF	TGTGCCAGCAGTCTTCAGGTCACCAATTCACCCCTCCACTTT	TRBJ1-6	TRBV6-1	.	.
CASSVAGTPGANVLTF	TGTGCCAGCAGCGTAGCGGGAACGCCTGGGGCCAACGTCCTGACTTTC	TRBJ2-6	TRBV9	once	.
CASSAGANQPQHF	TGTGCCAGCAGTGCAGGGGCCAATCAGCCCCAGCATTTT	TRBJ1-5	TRBV6-4	.	.
CASSPPPGGPQETQYF	TGTGCCAGCTCCCCACCCCCGGGGGGTCCACAAGAGACCCAGTACTTC	TRBJ2-5	TRBV18	few	TRBD2
CSVVGQMNTEAFF	TGCAGCGTTGTGGGACAGATGAACACTGAAGCTTTCTTT	TRBJ1-1	TRBV29-1	.	TRBD1
CASSFFSGANVLTF	TGTGCCAGCAGCTTCTTCTCTGGGGCCAACGTCCTGACTTTC	TRBJ2-6	TRBV7-9	.	.
CASSGQTGLSHEQYF	TGTGCCAGCAGTGGTCAGACTGGGTTATCACACGAGCAGTACTTC	TRBJ2-7	TRBV28	.	.
CASSLYGDRGQKLFF	TGTGCCAGCAGCCTTTACGGTGACAGGGGTCAAAAACTGTTTTTT	TRBJ1-4	TRBV5-8	.	TRBD1